The source of this T cell receptor (beta chain) is a study of graft-versus-host responses after intestinal transplantation. General study findings and limits: Recipient marrow harbored GvH clones, some of which surfaced first in ileum or blood.

Points on this clone: Its cognate antigen is unknown.

The assay was immunoSEQ multiplex PCR, and TCRdb's table has in-frame clones only and misses some. The table shows some 79,000 clones, with 85% to 90% occurring only once. Sample: unstimulated CD4+ T cells sorted from spleen or lymph node cells, taken before intestinal transplant. The receptor comes from a human donor who received an intestinal transplant.

The CDR3 sequence: CASSSRGQGEEKLFF. CDR3 DNA: TGTGCCAGCAGTTCCCGGGGACAGGGGGAAGAAAAACTGTTTTTT. This chain joins TRBV27 and TRBJ1-4; 11 bases align to TRBD1. The CDR3 totals 15 residues. Germline CDR1 reads MNHEY; CDR2 reads SMNVEV (reference sequence). The J segment lost 8 bases and the V segment lost 4 bases, leaving 6 bases of the junction unmatched.